The 23 T cell receptor beta chains listed next were all sequenced from one sample in a study of cytomegalovirus exposure and HLA in healthy donors (dated by TCRdb to 2017 to 2019). Library generation was performed with the immunoSEQ multiplex PCR assay. For the multiplex PCR, a mixture combining 60 forward primers for TCR Vbeta segments and 13 reverse primers for TCR Jbeta segments was used. TCRdb re-hosts the immuneACCESS table, in-frame sequences only. Its copies lack some clones; in the studies checked, an unresolved V gene accounts for under half of them, and the cause for the rest is not known. This sample has about 130,000 clones in its table, and roughly 76% of those were observed once. The ten largest clonotypes hold 3% to 3.5% of the sample. What was sequenced was PBMCs. Receptor source: a woman between 45 and 60 years old in good health and CMV-seronegative.

The chain recombines TRBV2 with TRBJ2-5, with 10 bases identical to TRBD1. With V trimmed by 7 bases and J by 5 bases, 16 bases remained unmatched. CDR1 is SNHLY and CDR2 is FYNNEI in the germline V gene. The CDR3 is 17 amino acids. CDR3 protein: CASISLLTGGLSETQYF. As DNA, the CDR3 is TGTGCCAGCATCTCACTGTTGACAGGGGGCTTGTCGGAGACCCAGTACTTC.

The V and J genes are TRBV28 and TRBJ2-7, with 8 bases matching TRBD1. The length of the CDR3 is 14 residues. The V gene end was trimmed by 1 base and the J gene end by 5 bases; junction bases not matched to a gene: 4. CDR1 is MDHEN and CDR2 is SYDVKM in the germline V gene. CDR3 sequence: CASSLSGGGDEQYF. The CDR3 DNA follows: TGTGCCAGCAGTTTATCAGGGGGCGGCGACGAGCAGTACTTC.

V is TRBV7-2 and J is TRBJ2-7; 9 nucleotides line up with TRBD1. The V and J ends lost 5 bases and 3 bases, in that order; junction bases with no gene match: 2. Germline CDR1 is SGHTA and CDR2 is FQGNSA. This CDR3 comprises 13 residues. CDR3 in DNA: TGTGCCAGCAGCAGGGACAGGGTCTACGAGCAGTACTTC. It codes for CASSRDRVYEQYF. The variable domain in full, with the rest retrieved from reference TRBV7-2 and TRBJ2-7, is GAGVSQSPSNKVTEKGKDVELRCDPISGHTALYWYRQSLGQGLEFLIYFQGNSAPDKSGLPSDRFSAERTGGSVSTLTIQRTQQEDSAVYLCASSRDRVYEQYFGPGTRLTVT.

The table lists this clone with many counts. CDR3 sequence: CASSEWGDPSYEQYF. The CDR3 bases are TGTGCCAGCAGTGAATGGGGGGACCCATCCTACGAGCAGTACTTC. The chain recombines TRBV6-1 with TRBJ2-7, with D possibly matching TRBD2 (6 bases). The ends were cut back, 2 bases at V and 1 base at J, with 12 bases in the middle. Germline CDR1 is MNHNS and CDR2 is SASEGT. The CDR3 runs 15 residues.

The chain is built from TRBV19 and TRBJ1-2, with a weak D call TRBD1 (5 bases). V lost 7 bases, J lost 7 bases, and 16 bases lay in between. CDR1 is LNHDA and CDR2 is SQIVND in the germline V gene (reference sequence). There are 13 residues in the CDR3. The DNA for the CDR3 is TGTGCCAGTACCCAGACCCAGGGTCGTGGCTACACCTTC. Translation gives CASTQTQGRGYTF. Full variable domain (rest looked up from reference TRBV19 and TRBJ1-2): DGGITQSPKYLFRKEGQNVTLSCEQNLNHDAMYWYRQDPGQGLRLIYYSQIVNDFQKGDIAEGYSVSREKKESFPLTVTSAQKNPTAFYLCASTQTQGRGYTFGSGTRLTVV.

This clone was seen a handful of times. The V gene is TRBV7-2, the J gene TRBJ1-6; D remains unclear. V was trimmed by 6 bases and J by 8 bases, leaving 11 bases between them. There are 13 residues in the CDR3. The V gene's germline CDR1 is SGHTA and CDR2 FQGNSA. The CDR3, as DNA: TGTGCCAGCAGAGGGAGGGAGGATTCACCCCTCCACTTT. This gives the protein CASRGREDSPLHF.

This clone rates as medium-sized. The chain has TRBV25-1 and TRBJ1-2; D call uncertain. The germline gives CDR1 MGHDK, CDR2 SYGVNS. Trimming shortened V by 8 bases and J by 4 bases, and 14 bases separated the two germline ends. The CDR3 is made up of 13 amino acids. CDR3 region: CASLAGSFYGYTF. The DNA for the CDR3 is TGTGCCAGCTTGGCGGGCTCTTTCTATGGCTACACCTTC.

The rearrangement joins TRBV4-1 to TRBJ2-4; D is perhaps TRBD2 (5 bases). Germline loops: CDR1 MGHRA, CDR2 YSYEKL. With 0 bases removed from V and 8 bases from J, the gap between germline ends came to 14 bases. The CDR3 runs to 15 residues. The CDR3 DNA sequence: TGCGCCAGCAGCCAAGACGGGCAACCCGGGGACATTCAGTACTTC. It codes for CASSQDGQPGDIQYF.

The genes are TRBV27 and TRBJ2-1, with D uncertain. Germline V CDR1 and CDR2: MNHEY, SMNVEV (reference sequence). The V gene lost 1 base and the J gene lost 2 bases, with 12 bases spanning the gap. The CDR3 is 16 residues long. The CDR3 reads CASSLYDPGTYNEQFF. The CDR3 nucleotides read TGTGCCAGCAGTTTATATGATCCAGGTACCTACAATGAGCAGTTCTTC.

The chain has TRBV7-2 and TRBJ1-2; TRBD1 might be the D (5 bases). V was clipped by 8 bases and J by 4 bases, with 17 bases between them. The germline V gene has CDR1 SGHTA and CDR2 FQGNSA. The CDR3 sequence is 14 residues long. The CDR3 loop reads CASSEGMVSYGYTF. The DNA for the CDR3 is TGTGCCAGCTCGGAGGGGATGGTTTCCTATGGCTACACCTTC.

The rearrangement uses TRBV7-9 and TRBJ1-2, with D tentatively TRBD1 (5 bases). The germline CDR1 and CDR2 sequences are SEHNR and FQNEAQ (reference sequence). V shed 2 bases and J shed 6 bases, with 25 bases lying between them. CDR3 length: 18 residues. The CDR3 sequence: CASSLFGLRRDLFDGYTF. DNA of the CDR3: TGTGCCAGCAGCTTATTCGGATTACGGCGGGACCTTTTTGATGGCTACACCTTC. Full variable domain (rest looked up from reference TRBV7-9 and TRBJ1-2): DTGVSQNPRHKITKRGQNVTFRCDPISEHNRLYWYRQTLGQGPEFLTYFQNEAQLEKSRLLSDRFSAERPKGSFSTLEIQRTEQGDSAMYLCASSLFGLRRDLFDGYTFGSGTRLTVV.

The gene calls are TRBV18 and TRBJ1-1, with D possibly matching TRBD1 (5 bases). In germline, CDR1 is KGHSH, CDR2 LQKENI. Trimming removed 2 bases from V and 3 bases from J, with 16 bases in between. The CDR3 loop spans 16 amino acids. CDR3 DNA sequence: TGTGCCAGCTCACCAACGGTCGACAGAGGTGACACTGAAGCTTTCTTT. This codes for CASSPTVDRGDTEAFF.

The chain couples TRBV2 to TRBJ2-2; 7 bases fit TRBD2. V shed 7 bases and J 6 bases; nucleotides not matched to a gene: 14. Per the germline V gene, CDR1 is SNHLY and CDR2 is FYNNEI. The CDR3 runs to 16 residues. Written as DNA, the CDR3 is TGTGCCAGCAAAGGTTGGCGGGAGACCAGTGCCGGGGAGCTGTTTTTT. Its translation is CASKGWRETSAGELFF.

This clone has more than one count but fewer than ten. The J gene is TRBJ2-3, the V gene TRBV30; 8 bases line up with TRBD1. Germline V gives CDR1 GTSNPN, CDR2 SVGIG (reference sequence). There are 14 residues in the CDR3. V was pared by 4 bases and J by 2 bases, with 5 bases of the junction left unmatched. The CDR3 coding sequence is TGTGCCTGGACCCTGGGACAGGACACAGATACGCAGTATTTT. Translation gives CAWTLGQDTDTQYF.

This clone was detected a few times. V gene TRBV19 combines with J gene TRBJ1-4, with 7 bases fitting TRBD1. The J segment lost 4 bases and the V segment lost 7 bases, leaving 3 bases of the junction unmatched. Germline lookup yields CDR1 LNHDA and CDR2 SQIVND (reference sequence). This CDR3 region has 13 residues. CDR3 coding DNA: TGTGCCAGTACCGGGACAGTTAATGAAAAACTGTTTTTT. Translation gives CASTGTVNEKLFF.

The V call is TRBV28, the J call TRBJ2-1; 9 bases align to TRBD1. With 2 bases clipped from V and 10 bases from J, the junction kept 9 bases outside the gene matches. Germline V gives CDR1 MDHEN, CDR2 SYDVKM. The CDR3 sequence is 15 residues long. CDR3 in DNA: TGTGCCAGCAGTTTACGTACGGGACAGGGCGGAGAGCAGTTCTTC. As protein: CASSLRTGQGGEQFF. Full variable domain (outside the CDR3, taken from reference TRBV28 and TRBJ2-1): DVKVTQSSRYLVKRTGEKVFLECVQDMDHENMFWYRQDPGLGLRLIYFSYDVKMKEKGDIPEGYSVSREKKERFSLILESASTNQTSMYLCASSLRTGQGGEQFFGPGTRLTVL.

V gene TRBV19 combines with J gene TRBJ2-3, with a weak D call TRBD2 (5 bases). The CDR3 length is 13 residues. The germline CDR1 and CDR2 sequences are LNHDA and SQIVND (reference sequence). Trimming shortened V by 4 bases and J by 4 bases, and 9 bases separated the two germline ends. The CDR3 DNA reads as TGTGCCAGTAGTAAAGGACTTTCAGATACGCAGTATTTT. It codes for CASSKGLSDTQYF.

The chain has TRBV6-1 and TRBJ2-5; 8 bases align to TRBD2. Matching the DNA end better, TRBJ2-7 makes the J call doubtful. Per germline, CDR1 MNHNS and CDR2 SASEGT. The CDR3 is 14 amino acids. Written as DNA, the CDR3 is TGTGCCAGCAGCTTACTAGCGGTGTCCTACGAGCAGTACTTC. Protein product: CASSLLAVSYEQYF.

This chain joins TRBV7-2 and TRBJ1-1; possible D gene TRBD1, 5 bases. Trimming left V 1 base short and J 5 bases short, with 8 bases between. CDR3 size: 13 residues. From germline, CDR1 is SGHTA and CDR2 FQGNSA. As DNA, the CDR3 is TGTGCCAGCAGCTTAGGTCAGGGAACTGAAGCTTTCTTT. It codes for CASSLGQGTEAFF.

The rearrangement joins TRBV11-2 to TRBJ2-1, with D possibly being TRBD1 (5 bases). Germline lookup yields CDR1 SGHAT and CDR2 FQNNGV. This CDR3 is built from 15 residues. Trimming removed 8 bases at V and 4 bases at J, with 18 bases between. Here the CDR3 reads CASGSPSDNYNEQFF. The CDR3 coding sequence is TGTGCCAGCGGATCGCCATCGGACAATTACAATGAGCAGTTCTTC.

The CDR3 coding sequence is TGTGCCAGCAGCTTAAGGGACAGGGACACCGGGGAGCTGTTTTTT. It encodes CASSLRDRDTGELFF. The V call is TRBV13, the J call TRBJ2-2, with 9 bases aligning to TRBD1. The germline V gene encodes CDR1 PRHDT and CDR2 FYEKMQ (reference sequence). After removal of 2 bases from V and 3 bases from J, the junction contained 1 base not matched to a gene. The CDR3 contains 15 residues.

This clone was detected a few times. J is TRBJ1-5 and V is TRBV16; D is perhaps TRBD1 (5 bases). CDR3 size: 14 residues. Deletions cut 3 bases from V and 5 bases from J, with 11 bases between. Germline-derived CDR1 and CDR2 are KGHSY and FQNENV. Written as DNA, the CDR3 is TGTGCCAGCAGCCATCCGGACATGGATCAGCCCCAGCATTTT. It is translated as CASSHPDMDQPQHF.

CDR3 protein: CASEPTGLNTEAFF. Here the CDR3 DNA reads TGTGCCAGCGAGCCGACAGGGTTGAACACTGAAGCTTTCTTT. The V gene is TRBV10-3, the J gene TRBJ1-1; 7 bases align to TRBD1. Germline V gene sequence: CDR1 ENHRY, CDR2 SYGVKD. The CDR3 is 14 residues long. Trimming cost V 10 bases and J 0 bases; bases outside gene matches: 8.